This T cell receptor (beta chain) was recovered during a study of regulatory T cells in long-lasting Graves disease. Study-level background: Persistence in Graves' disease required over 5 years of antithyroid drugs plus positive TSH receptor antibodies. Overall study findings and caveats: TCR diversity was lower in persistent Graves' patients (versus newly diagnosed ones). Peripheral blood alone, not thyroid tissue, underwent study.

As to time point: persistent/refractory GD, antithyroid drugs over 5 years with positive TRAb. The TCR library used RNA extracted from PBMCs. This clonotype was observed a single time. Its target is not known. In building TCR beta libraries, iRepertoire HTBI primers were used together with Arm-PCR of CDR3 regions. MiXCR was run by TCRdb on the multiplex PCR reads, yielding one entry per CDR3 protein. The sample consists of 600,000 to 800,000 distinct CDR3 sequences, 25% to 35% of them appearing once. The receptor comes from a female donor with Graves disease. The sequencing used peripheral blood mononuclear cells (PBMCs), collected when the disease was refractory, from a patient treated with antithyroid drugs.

The CDR3 sequence: CAIRTQRGQNSPLHF. The DNA of the CDR3 is TGTGCCATCAGGACTCAGCGGGGGCAAAATTCACCCCTCCACTTT. This chain joins TRBV10-3 and TRBJ1-6, with D possibly being TRBD1 (6 bases). The germline V gene has CDR1 ENHRY and CDR2 SYGVKD. The CDR3 has 15 residues. V lost 6 bases and J lost 7, with 16 bases in between.